Reported below is one T cell receptor beta chain. CDR3 length: 12 residues. The V end lost 6 bases, the J end lost 1 base, and 6 bases lay between the germline ends. Germline V CDR1 and CDR2: MNHEY, SVGAGI. This specimen belongs to a study of blood T cell repertoires in COVID-19. Study background: PBMCs, B-cell-depleted T cells, or T cells were the source of the cDNA or gDNA that made up the material.

The authors' processing: The assay estimated nucleated cells by amplifying reference gene primers. Using immunoSEQ multiplex PCR, the repertoire was profiled, and TCRdb retains in-frame clones only, with some absent. The DNA was the basis for D and trimming; V, J and clone size are from that table. The data contain 90,000 to 150,000 clones, around nine tenths of them singletons. The sample taken for sequencing was peripheral blood. This chain joins TRBV6-5 and TRBJ1-1; the D is unclear. This clonotype was obtained from a woman between 45 and 60 years old with acute or convalescent COVID-19. DNA of the CDR3: TGTGCCAGCAGAGACACGAACACTGAAGCTTTCTTT. Translating it yields CASRDTNTEAFF.